These 18 T cell receptor beta chains were sequenced from one sample in a study of blood T cell repertoires in COVID-19. The assay was immunoSEQ multiplex PCR, and TCRdb's table has in-frame clones only and misses some. The top ten clones hold 8.5% to 9% of a sample with fewer than 55,000 clones, roughly two thirds of them seen once. Material: peripheral blood. The origin of the receptors is a woman aged 70-85 years with acute or convalescent COVID-19.

J is TRBJ2-1 and V is TRBV5-8, with 12 nucleotides matching TRBD2. Per germline, CDR1 SGHTS and CDR2 YDEGEE. This CDR3 contains 16 residues. J was trimmed by 6 bases and V by 3 bases; bases with no gene match: 7. CDR3 DNA: TGTGCCAGCAGCTACTCTAGCGGGGGGGCCGGCAATGAGCAGTTCTTC. It yields the protein CASSYSSGGAGNEQFF.

The chain joins TRBV3-1 (or the pseudogene TRBV3-2) to TRBJ2-1; D is unclear. CDR1 is LGHDT, CDR2 YNNKEL, per germline (reference sequence). CDR3 length equals 13 residues. Trimming shortened V by 0 bases and J by 7 bases, and 7 bases separated the two germline ends. Written as DNA, the CDR3 is TGTGCCAGCAGCCAAGATTTCGCGAATGAGCAGTTCTTC. This gives the protein CASSQDFANEQFF.

The sample holds a few counts of this clone. The rearrangement links TRBV5-6 to TRBJ2-1; 10 bases align to TRBD1. There are 16 residues in the CDR3. The germline V gene has CDR1 SGHDT and CDR2 YYEEEE. With 5 bases clipped from V and 2 bases from J, the junction kept 7 bases outside the gene matches. In DNA form, the CDR3 reads TGTGCCAGCAGAGGGGACAGGGGCCCTACCTACAATGAGCAGTTCTTC. Translated: CASRGDRGPTYNEQFF.

The V gene is TRBV5-1, the J gene TRBJ2-7, with 9 bases that match TRBD1. Germline V CDR1 and CDR2: SGHRS, YFSETQ. The length of the CDR3 is 14 residues. Trimming removed 2 bases from V and 5 bases from J; junction bases left unmatched: 5. CDR3 residues: CASSFRDRADEQYF. The CDR3 DNA reads TGCGCCAGCAGCTTCCGGGACAGGGCGGACGAGCAGTACTTC.

The chain has TRBV19 and TRBJ2-1, with TRBD2 identical over 7 bases. The CDR3 runs to 20 residues. The V gene's germline CDR1 is LNHDA and CDR2 SQIVND (reference sequence). V lost 3 bases, J lost 0 bases, and 17 bases stayed unmatched. CDR3 coding DNA: TGTGCCAGTAGTATCGGTCTGGGTAGCGGGCACAAACGCTCCTACAATGAGCAGTTCTTC. Translating it yields CASSIGLGSGHKRSYNEQFF.

This clone has only one observation. The chain has TRBV24-1 and TRBJ1-2; D gene unclear. The ends were cut back, 1 base at V and 2 bases at J, with 7 bases in the middle. The CDR3 is 14 amino acids. Germline V gene data show CDR1 as KGHDR and CDR2 as SFDVKD. The CDR3 sequence: CATSDLGRNYGYTF. For the CDR3, the DNA is TGTGCCACCAGTGATTTAGGGAGAAACTATGGCTACACCTTC.

The V call is TRBV5-1, the J call TRBJ1-4, with D unclear. The CDR3 consists of 15 residues. CDR1 and CDR2 from the germline V gene are SGHRS and YFSETQ. The V end lost 4 bases, the J end lost 0 bases, and 10 bases lay between the germline ends. The chain's CDR3 is CASSALAATNEKLFF. CDR3 DNA sequence: TGCGCCAGCAGCGCGCTAGCGGCAACTAATGAAAAACTGTTTTTT.

This rearrangement joins TRBV30 to TRBJ1-2; possible D gene TRBD1, 5 bases. V was clipped by 2 bases and J by 7 bases, with 11 bases between them. The CDR3 totals 12 residues. Germline loops: CDR1 GTSNPN, CDR2 SVGIG (reference sequence). This chain's CDR3 is CAWSRQSGGYTF. DNA for the CDR3: TGTGCCTGGAGTAGACAGAGTGGTGGCTACACCTTC.

This clone was seen only a few times. V gene TRBV4-3 combines with J gene TRBJ2-3; D is perhaps TRBD2 (6 bases). Trimming removed 5 bases at V and 2 bases at J, with 14 bases between. Germline CDR1 and CDR2: LGHNA and YSLEER. The CDR3 runs 15 residues. CDR3 in DNA: TGCGCCAGCAGCGCGCAAGCGGGTTACACAGATACGCAGTATTTT. Encoded protein: CASSAQAGYTDTQYF.

The chain recombines TRBV7-9 with TRBJ1-1; D ambiguous. The CDR3 length is 14 residues. The V end was cut by 0 bases, the J end by 0 bases, with 5 bases between. Germline CDR1 SEHNR, CDR2 FQNEAQ (reference sequence). The CDR3 DNA follows: TGTGCCAGCAGCTTAGCCTCCGTGAACACTGAAGCTTTCTTT. It translates to CASSLASVNTEAFF. Full variable domain (missing parts from reference TRBV7-9 and TRBJ1-1): DTGVSQNPRHKITKRGQNVTFRCDPISEHNRLYWYRQTLGQGPEFLTYFQNEAQLEKSRLLSDRFSAERPKGSFSTLEIQRTEQGDSAMYLCASSLASVNTEAFFGQGTRLTVV.

V usage is TRBV11-2 and J usage is TRBJ1-2; TRBD1 matches at 10 bases. Trimming removed 1 base from V and 1 base from J; junction bases left unmatched: 0. CDR1 is SGHAT, CDR2 FQNNGV, per germline. The CDR3 consists of 15 residues. The CDR3 region is CASSLGTGGNYGYTF. DNA of the CDR3: TGTGCCAGCAGCTTAGGGACAGGGGGTAACTATGGCTACACCTTC.

This clone was picked up a small number of times. The CDR3 DNA sequence: TGTGCCTGGAGTGTACGGGCAGGGCGGGAAAAACTGTTTTTT. It yields the protein CAWSVRAGREKLFF. V is TRBV30 and J is TRBJ1-4, with D possibly being TRBD1 (5 bases). Germline V gene lookup returns CDR1 GTSNPN and CDR2 SVGIG (reference sequence). This CDR3 has 14 residues. The V gene lost 0 bases and the J gene lost 8 bases, with 13 bases spanning the gap. Full variable domain (missing parts from reference TRBV30 and TRBJ1-4): SQTIHQWPATLVQPVGSPLSLECTVEGTSNPNLYWYRQAAGRGLQLLFYSVGIGQISSEVPQNLSASRPQDRQFILSSKKLLLSDSGFYLCAWSVRAGREKLFFGSGTQLSVL.

This chain links TRBV25-1 with TRBJ1-3; TRBD1 aligns across 12 bases. Germline CDR1 and CDR2: MGHDK and SYGVNS. The CDR3 is 18 amino acids. The V gene end was trimmed by 0 bases and the J gene end by 4 bases; junction bases not matched to a gene: 7. CDR3 protein: CASSEYEGQGASGNTIYF. The CDR3 nucleotides are TGTGCCAGCAGTGAATATGAGGGACAGGGGGCTTCAGGAAACACCATATATTTT.

The chain uses TRBV5-8 and TRBJ2-7; possible D gene TRBD1, 5 bases. CDR1 and CDR2 from the germline V gene are SGHTS and YDEGEE. This CDR3 spans 13 amino acids. V was clipped by 2 bases and J by 2 bases, with 8 bases between them. This CDR3 is CASSLSGPYEQYF. The CDR3 DNA reads TGTGCCAGCAGCTTATCAGGGCCCTACGAGCAGTACTTC.

The chain couples TRBV5-1 to TRBJ2-5; possible D gene TRBD1, 8 bases. The CDR3 totals 19 residues. Germline assignment: CDR1 SGHRS and CDR2 YFSETQ. Trimming left V 3 bases short and J 2 bases short, with 26 bases between. CDR3 loop: CASSSGQERLAGSQETQYF. The CDR3 bases are TGCGCCAGCAGCTCGGGACAGGAGCGACTAGCTGGGAGTCAAGAGACCCAGTACTTC. Drawing the rest from reference TRBV5-1 and TRBJ2-5, the complete variable domain is KAGVTQTPRYLIKTRGQQVTLSCSPISGHRSVSWYQQTPGQGLQFLFEYFSETQRNKGNFPGRFSGRQFSNSRSEMNVSTLELGDSALYLCASSSGQERLAGSQETQYFGPGTRLLVL.

The V and J genes are TRBV2 and TRBJ1-2; no definite D call. The germline gives CDR1 SNHLY, CDR2 FYNNEI. The CDR3 is 14 residues long. V lost 0 bases and J lost 4, with 9 bases in between. The CDR3 protein is CASSEAEGAYGYTF. CDR3 nucleotide sequence: TGTGCCAGCAGTGAAGCAGAGGGCGCCTATGGCTACACCTTC.

In this sample, this clone turned up a few times. The V and J genes are TRBV28 and TRBJ1-5; D is unclear. The CDR3 has 15 amino acids. Per the germline V gene, CDR1 is MDHEN and CDR2 is SYDVKM. Trimming removed 6 bases from V and 0 bases from J, with 12 bases in between. The CDR3 loop is CASRRAGNSNQPQHF. Written as DNA, the CDR3 is TGTGCCAGCAGAAGGGCGGGTAATAGCAATCAGCCCCAGCATTTT.

This clone has a single count. This sequence joins TRBV28 and TRBJ2-2; 10 bases match TRBD2. This CDR3 has 16 amino acids. V lost 2 bases and J lost 1; bases outside the gene matches: 1. Germline-derived CDR1 and CDR2 are MDHEN and SYDVKM. CDR3 amino acids: CASSLLAGENTGELFF. The CDR3 bases are TGTGCCAGCAGTTTACTAGCGGGAGAGAACACCGGGGAGCTGTTTTTT.